This T cell receptor beta chain was captured by sequencing in a study of blood T cell repertoires in COVID-19. At the level of the study: COVID-19 samples collected from the United States, Italy and Spain covered acute and convalescent phases. Sample material is recorded as cDNA or gDNA derived from T cells, B-cell-depleted T cells, or PBMCs.

In the original analysis: Amplification of reference gene primers was used by the study to estimate nucleated cell counts. Clones were read by immunoSEQ multiplex PCR, and TCRdb kept only the in-frame ones, dropping some. V and J calls plus clone size are reproduced from that table; the DNA served to infer D and trimming. The table includes some 200,000 clones, 87% detected once. The sequence derives from a woman under 30 who had recovered from COVID-19. Sequencing was performed on peripheral blood.

Written as DNA, the CDR3 is TGTGCCAGCAGTTATGGGCAGGGGGCGCCGGACACTGAAGCTTTCTTT. This codes for CASSYGQGAPDTEAFF. The rearrangement joins TRBV6-5 to TRBJ1-1, with 8 bases that match TRBD1. J lost 3 bases, V lost 3 bases, and 9 bases had no gene match. CDR1 and CDR2 from the germline V gene are MNHEY and SVGAGI. CDR3 size: 16 residues.